This record looks at one TCR beta chain sequence and its context. After removal of 1 base from V and 4 bases from J, the junction contained 6 bases not matched to a gene. Germline V gene lookup returns CDR1 LNHDA and CDR2 SQIVND (reference sequence). This CDR3 contains 15 residues. The sample comes from a study of PD-L1 blockade in urothelial cancer. Documented time point: pretreatment peripheral blood. Profiled with immunoSEQ multiplex PCR; TCRdb holds only in-frame clones, not every one. The sample contains tens of thousands of clones, more than 75% of which appear only once. This clonotype originated in a man over 45 with urothelial cancer. The genes are TRBV19 and TRBJ2-5; TRBD1 matches at 7 bases. Material: PBMCs, obtained around atezolizumab (anti-PD-L1) treatment. The CDR3 protein is CASSIGDRDPETQYF. The CDR3 DNA reads as TGTGCCAGTAGTATAGGAGACAGGGACCCAGAGACCCAGTACTTC.